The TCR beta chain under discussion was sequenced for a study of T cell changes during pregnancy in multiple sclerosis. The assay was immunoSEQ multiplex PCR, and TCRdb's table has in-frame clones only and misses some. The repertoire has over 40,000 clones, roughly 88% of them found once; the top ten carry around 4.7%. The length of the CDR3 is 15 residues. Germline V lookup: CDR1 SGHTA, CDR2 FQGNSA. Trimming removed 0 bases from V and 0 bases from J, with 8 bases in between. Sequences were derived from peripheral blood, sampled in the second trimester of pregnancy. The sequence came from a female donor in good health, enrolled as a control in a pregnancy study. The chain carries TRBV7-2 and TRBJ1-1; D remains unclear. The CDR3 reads CASSLAVELNTEAFF. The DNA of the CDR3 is TGTGCCAGCAGCTTAGCCGTAGAACTGAACACTGAAGCTTTCTTT.